This T cell receptor (beta chain) comes out of a study of OX40 agonist ivuxolimab in advanced cancers. Background on the whole study: The costimulatory receptor OX40 (CD134) was targeted by ivuxolimab, a fully human IgG2 agonistic monoclonal antibody. Intravenous ivuxolimab was administered to patients every 2 weeks at six dose levels: 0.01, 0.1, 0.3, 1.5, 3 and 10 mg/kg. Of the 50 to 55 dose-escalation patients, hepatocellular carcinoma was present in approximately 20, melanoma in around 15, renal cell carcinoma in 9 and head and neck cancer in 9. In the dose-escalation cohort, around 80% of patients were male, and the mean age was approximately 60 years with a range of roughly 20 to 85. Patients were allowed to have had prior anti-PD-1, anti-PD-L1 or anti-CTLA-4 therapy, and 30% to 40% of the dose-escalation patients had been treated with checkpoint inhibitors. Partial responses occurred in three dose-escalation patients: two with cutaneous melanoma and one with hepatocellular carcinoma. The point of sequencing TCRbeta in the periphery was to test whether ivuxolimab changed TCR sequence diversity and drove clonal T-cell expansion. The monotherapy dose-escalation portion (N = 52 patients) of the phase I ivuxolimab trial is reported in the paper.

Worth noting for this clone: Its antigen is currently not known. The input lacks base qualities; no much larger clone sits a single base away.

To sequence the TCRbeta CDR3 region, genomic DNA was isolated from the sorted cells. The immunoSEQ Assay was used to sequence the TCRbeta CDR3 regions. TCRdb limited this immuneACCESS table to in-frame rearrangements with V and J called. A share of clones is missing; checked studies link under half to unresolved V genes, and the rest is unexplained. The table for this sample lists tens of thousands of clones; 75% to 90% of them were counted only once. Roughly an eighth of the sample belongs to the ten largest clones. The trial excluded patients who had a history of autoimmune disease or were on systemic immunosuppression. In every dose cohort, peripheral blood was drawn for TCR sequencing at baseline, cycle 4 day 1, and cycle 7 day 1. Samples came from an open-label, multicenter, first-in-human phase I dose-escalation trial of ivuxolimab. The trial enrolled adults with locally advanced or metastatic head and neck squamous cell, hepatocellular, melanoma or renal cell carcinoma. Before TCR sequencing, CD4+ and CD8+ T cells were separately sorted from peripheral blood.

Paper-wide results and their limitations: At doses from 0.1 to 3.0 mg/kg, clonal expansion was seen in both CD4+ and CD8+ blood T cells between baseline and week 6. Low levels of normalized T-cell clonal expansion were also shown by some nonresponding patients. In the 0.1-3.0 mg/kg groups, partial responders were among the patients with the lowest normalized peripheral clonal expansion, particularly in CD8+ T cells. Which antigens the clonally expanded peripheral T cells were specific for was not determined. After ivuxolimab, more expanded clones were found on average in CD8+ T cells than in CD4+ T cells.

The CDR3 holds 13 amino acids from the cysteine to the phenylalanine. The retained sequence is limited to the CDR3, 39 bases, with the frame set at the first base. V gives up 0 bases and J gives up 7 bases, and the segment between their germline ends measures 12 bases. The germline V gene encodes CDR1 SQVTM and CDR2 ANQGSEA. The sample was CD4+ or CD8+ T cells sorted from blood, taken in a trial of the OX40 agonist ivuxolimab. Recombination linked TRBV29-1 to TRBJ2-5; no D gene is confidently identified. This receptor was taken from an adult with an advanced solid tumor such as melanoma, head and neck, liver or kidney cancer. The bases read TGCAGCGTTGAAGAATCCCCGGACGGGACCCAGTACTTC. Translated, this is CSVEESPDGTQYF.